This T cell receptor (beta chain) was sequenced in a study of T cells after yellow fever vaccination. The study, taken as a whole, reports: Clones from primary vaccination mostly reappeared after the booster (less than 98% CD4, about 85% CD8). Weaker overall, the secondary response nonetheless peaked faster (day 5 versus 15).

This CDR3 is built from 14 residues. The V end was cut by 4 bases, the J end by 4 bases, with 14 bases between. Germline-derived CDR1 and CDR2 are SGDLS and YYNGEE. A 5'RACE template-switching step, the method used to make TCR cDNA, added a universal primer site and UMIs. Via MiXCR, TCRdb re-called the 5' RACE reads, giving one row per CDR3 protein. The sample has about 340,000 distinct CDR3 sequences, roughly an eighth seen once. Remarks on this clonotype: Antigen specificity is unknown.

The gene calls are TRBV9 and TRBJ2-5; TRBD1 might be the D (5 bases). The clonotype comes from a man between 18 and 35 years old who received the YFV17D yellow fever vaccine. Sequenced material: CD4+ T cells sorted from PBMCs, taken 15 days after the yellow fever booster vaccination. The CDR3 reads CASSPLTVGETQYF. CDR3 bases: TGTGCCAGCAGCCCTCTGACAGTCGGAGAGACCCAGTACTTC.